The 8 T cell receptor beta chains in this list originate from one sample, sequenced in a study of Graves' ophthalmopathy and Graves' hyperthyroidism. Investigators amplified TCR beta CDR3 regions from RNA transcripts. Investigators did first-round RT-PCR with HTBI primers, then second-round multiplex PCR. TCRdb processed the multiplex PCR reads anew with MiXCR; each CDR3 protein has one entry. This table has about 740,000 distinct CDR3 sequences, about 44% appearing once. Sequences were obtained from peripheral blood. The receptors originated from an adult man with Graves' ophthalmopathy.

This clonotype was detected a few times. The rearrangement uses TRBV7-9 and TRBJ2-2, with a possible D match to TRBD1 (5 bases). This CDR3 is built from 13 residues. The V end was cut by 6 bases, the J end by 3 bases, with 8 bases between. The germline V gene encodes CDR1 SEHNR and CDR2 FQNEAQ (reference sequence). DNA for the CDR3: TGTGCCAGCAGGGTGACAGACACCGGGGAGCTGTTTTTT. Translated, it gives CASRVTDTGELFF. The full variable domain, rest sourced from reference TRBV7-9 and TRBJ2-2, is DTGVSQNPRHKITKRGQNVTFRCDPISEHNRLYWYRQTLGQGPEFLTYFQNEAQLEKSRLLSDRFSAERPKGSFSTLEIQRTEQGDSAMYLCASRVTDTGELFFGEGSRLTVL.

This clonotype has ten or more counts. V gene TRBV7-9 combines with J gene TRBJ2-5; D is perhaps TRBD1 (6 bases). The CDR3 is made up of 14 amino acids. Germline values: CDR1 SEHNR, CDR2 FQNEAQ (reference sequence). The V and J ends lost 0 bases and 5 bases respectively, with 10 bases between them. The CDR3 DNA reads as TGTGCCAGCAGCTTAGCGGACAGATGGGAGACCCAGTACTTC. Its protein product is CASSLADRWETQYF.

This clonotype was counted once. The chain links TRBV20-1 to TRBJ2-7; TRBD2 matches 10 bases. The germline V gene has CDR1 DFQATT and CDR2 SNEGSKA (reference sequence). V dropped 3 bases and J dropped 6; count of bases not matched to a gene: 11. This CDR3 has 15 residues. The CDR3 loop is CSASLAGGPTREQYF. The CDR3 DNA reads TGCAGTGCTAGCTTAGCGGGAGGTCCCACCCGCGAGCAGTACTTC.

In its sample, this clonotype was seen many times. The V gene is TRBV14, the J gene TRBJ2-7, with no clear D. The germline V gene has CDR1 SGHDN and CDR2 FVKESK. This CDR3 is 12 amino acids long. V lost 4 bases to trimming and J lost 8 bases, with 12 bases between them. The CDR3 protein is CASSLSSRKQYF. As DNA, the CDR3 is TGTGCCAGCAGCCTTTCGAGTCGGAAGCAGTACTTC.

This clonotype came up a few times. This chain links TRBV12-3 or TRBV12-4 with TRBJ1-2; the match to TRBD1 covers 10 bases. The CDR3 is 15 amino acids. The ends lost 6 bases at V and 8 bases at J; junction bases unmatched: 12. The CDR3 nucleotides read TGTGCCAGCAGCCGGGGACAGGGGAATTTGTACGGCTACACCTTC. Its translation: CASSRGQGNLYGYTF.

V usage is TRBV10-3 and J usage is TRBJ1-2; 9 bases are shared with TRBD1. V was pared by 4 bases and J by 7 bases, with 10 bases of the junction left unmatched. The CDR3 has 15 residues. Germline CDR1 and CDR2: ENHRY and SYGVKD. As DNA, the CDR3 is TGTGCCATCAGTGTCTCCGGGACAGGGATCGGTGGCTACACCTTC. As protein: CAISVSGTGIGGYTF.

As regards this clonotype: Relative to the germline gene, one junction end is altered; a read error may explain this. V is TRBV10-2 and J is TRBJ1-2; tentatively, D is TRBD1 (5 bases). The CDR3 extends over 12 amino acids. Germline V lookup: CDR1 WSHSY, CDR2 SAAADI. CDR3 protein: CASSEAGVGYTF. For the CDR3, the DNA is TGTGCCAGCAGTGAAGCGGGGGTTGGCTACACCTTC.

This clonotype was detected a few times. The rearrangement links TRBV7-8 to TRBJ2-7; D is undetermined. Germline lookup yields CDR1 SGHVS and CDR2 FQNEAQ. The CDR3 has 13 amino acids. V was pared by 4 bases and J by 0 bases, with 7 bases between. Here the CDR3 reads CASSWRSSYEQYF. The CDR3 region has the DNA TGTGCCAGCAGCTGGCGAAGCTCCTACGAGCAGTACTTC.